These 2 T cell receptor beta chains were sequenced from one sample in a study of blood T cell repertoires in COVID-19. Data came from immunoSEQ multiplex PCR; TCRdb stores just in-frame clones and leaves some out. The table lists more than 120,000 clones, 84% of them singletons, with roughly 4% in the top ten. The sequencing sample was made of PBMCs or T cells enriched from blood (not recorded which). The receptors here all came from a man aged 50 to 60 in a cohort exposed to, infected with or recovered from COVID-19 (not recorded which).

On this clone: Other DNA sequences of this sample code for an identical CDR3. The chain combines TRBV7-9 with TRBJ2-7; unclear D gene. The ends were cut back, 5 bases at V and 3 bases at J, with 5 bases in the middle. The CDR3 consists of 11 residues. CDR1 and CDR2 from the germline V gene are SEHNR and FQNEAQ (reference sequence). CDR3 loop: CASSPSYEQYF. The CDR3 bases are TGTGCCAGCAGCCCGAGCTACGAGCAGTACTTC.

The sample holds one count of this clone. The rearrangement uses TRBV6-6 and TRBJ2-7; TRBD2 matches at 7 bases. The ends lost 6 bases at V and 4 bases at J; junction bases unmatched: 12. The CDR3 loop spans 15 amino acids. Germline lookup yields CDR1 MNHNY and CDR2 SVGAGI (reference sequence). CDR3 coding DNA: TGTGCCAGCAGGGGATTGGCCGGGAGGACTTACGAGCAGTACTTC. This codes for CASRGLAGRTYEQYF.